Listed here are 10 T cell receptor beta chains from one sample, sequenced in a study of T cells in women clearing cervical HPV infection. Only in-frame clones appear in the TCRdb table, and some are missing; sequencing was by immunoSEQ multiplex PCR. The listing records tens of thousands of clones. What was sequenced was blood buffy coat. The source of these receptors is a woman aged 18-70 years with a cervical HPV16 infection that either progressed to CIN3+ or cleared (not recorded which).

Partial CDR3 DNA: TGTGCCAGTAGCGTACAGGGAAGAAGCAATCAGCCC. Encoded protein: CASSVQGRSNQP. The CDR3, in full, reads CASSVQGRSNQPQHF. The V call is TRBV19, the J call TRBJ1-5, with D perhaps matching TRBD1 (6 bases). The DNA ends 3 residues before the CDR3 does, and the rest of the CDR3 is filled in from the germline J gene. There are 15 residues in the CDR3. V lost 6 bases, J lost 1 base, and 13 bases lay in between. In germline, CDR1 is LNHDA, CDR2 SQIVND (reference sequence).

As to this clone: The missing CDR3 end, 3 residues past where the read stops, is filled in from the germline J gene. The genes are TRBV6-2 or TRBV6-3 and TRBJ2-7, with 11 bases fitting TRBD2. Germline V gene data show CDR1 as MNHEY and CDR2 as SVGEGT. This CDR3 has 14 residues. The J segment lost 5 bases and the V segment lost 8 bases, leaving 8 bases of the junction unmatched. The part of the CDR3 DNA that was read is TGTGCCAGCGGGATCGGGACTAGCGGAAACGAG. This encodes CASGIGTSGNE. The entire CDR3 reads CASGIGTSGNEQYF.

Of note for this clone: The CDR3 end is not reached by the read, which stops 3 residues before it; the germline J gene fills it in. This chain links TRBV7-6 with TRBJ2-3; D might be TRBD1 (6 bases). The V gene's germline CDR1 is SGHVS and CDR2 FNYEAQ. The CDR3 sequence is 14 residues long. This CDR3 reads CASSSGTSHGPQYF. CDR3 DNA, as far as it was read: TGTGCCAGCAGCTCCGGGACATCCCACGGGCCG.

About this clone itself: Read coverage stops 3 residues before the CDR3 terminus; the germline J gene supplies the remainder. The chain employs TRBV2 and TRBJ2-7; D remains ambiguous. V lost 6 bases, J lost 6 bases, and 15 bases lay in between. Germline V gene sequence: CDR1 SNHLY, CDR2 FYNNEI. This CDR3 is 13 amino acids long. The CDR3 protein is CASRIRLLSEQYF. CDR3 DNA (partial): TGTGCCAGCAGGATAAGACTTCTTAGCGAG. The full variable domain, in which reference TRBV2 and TRBJ2-7 provide the parts outside the CDR3, is EPEVTQTPSHQVTQMGQEVILRCVPISNHLYFYWYRQILGQKVEFLVSFYNNEISEKSEIFDDQFSVERPDGSNFTLKIRSTKLEDSAMYFCASRIRLLSEQYFGPGTRLTVT.

Worth noting for this clone: The read ends 3 residues early relative to the CDR3; the germline J gene fills the gap. The J gene is TRBJ2-1, the V gene TRBV19, with 7 bases aligning to TRBD1. CDR3 length equals 15 residues. V dropped 0 bases and J dropped 4; count of bases not matched to a gene: 3. Germline assignment: CDR1 LNHDA and CDR2 SQIVND (reference sequence). The CDR3 loop reads CASSIDGDRYNEQFF. The DNA read from the CDR3 is TGTGCCAGTAGTATAGATGGGGACAGATACAATGAG.

A note on this clone: The read gets to within 3 residues of the CDR3 end, and the germline J gene fills in the rest. The chain uses TRBV6-2 or TRBV6-3 and TRBJ1-1, with 10 bases aligning to TRBD1. This CDR3 region has 15 residues. The germline V gene has CDR1 MNHEY and CDR2 SVGEGT. J lost 6 bases, V lost 2 bases, and 6 bases had no gene match. The CDR3 bases that were read are TGTGCCAGCAGTTACCCGGGACAGGGGTGGGCTGAA. Translated: CASSYPGQGWAE. The CDR3 reads in full as CASSYPGQGWAEAFF.

With regard to this clone: The read stops 3 residues short of the end of the CDR3; the missing end is completed from the germline J gene. The chain has TRBV5-1 and TRBJ2-3; 9 bases are shared with TRBD2. The germline V gene encodes CDR1 SGHRS and CDR2 YFSETQ. The length of the CDR3 is 17 residues. With 1 base clipped from V and 1 base from J, the junction kept 7 bases outside the gene matches. The CDR3 reads CASSLRAGGQGTDTQYF. Partial CDR3 DNA: TGCGCCAGCAGCTTGCGTGCGGGGGGGCAAGGCACAGATACG.

Points on this clone: From the germline J gene comes the end of the CDR3, since the read stops 3 residues before it. The chain couples TRBV7-9 to TRBJ1-4, with TRBD1 matching 8 bases. CDR1 is SEHNR and CDR2 is FQNEAQ in the germline V gene (reference sequence). V shed 7 bases and J 7 bases; nucleotides not matched to a gene: 8. The CDR3 spans 14 residues. The DNA read from the CDR3 is TGTGCCAGCAAGGTTGCAGGGGGCACTGAAAAA. Residues: CASKVAGGTEK. The full-length CDR3 reads as CASKVAGGTEKLFF.

On this clone itself: Read data end 3 residues before the CDR3 end; the end is taken from the germline J gene. The rearrangement joins TRBV7-9 to TRBJ2-7, with 9 bases aligning to TRBD1. Per germline, CDR1 SEHNR and CDR2 FQNEAQ (reference sequence). CDR3 length equals 13 residues. V was clipped by 2 bases and J by 5 bases; unmatched bases: 1. The covered CDR3 bases are TGTGCCAGCAGCTTACGGGACAGGGACGAG. It translates to CASSLRDRDE. Given in full, the CDR3 is CASSLRDRDEQYF.

Notes on this clone: The CDR3 goes on 3 residues after the read ends, and that part is filled in from the germline J gene. The chain joins TRBV2 to TRBJ1-5; the match to TRBD1 covers 8 bases. V dropped 5 bases and J dropped 2; count of bases not matched to a gene: 2. The CDR3 length is 14 residues. Germline V lookup: CDR1 SNHLY, CDR2 FYNNEI. CDR3 DNA (partial): TGTGCCAGCAGTAAGGACAGGGGCAATCAGCCC. Translation: CASSKDRGNQP. The full CDR3 reads CASSKDRGNQPQHF.